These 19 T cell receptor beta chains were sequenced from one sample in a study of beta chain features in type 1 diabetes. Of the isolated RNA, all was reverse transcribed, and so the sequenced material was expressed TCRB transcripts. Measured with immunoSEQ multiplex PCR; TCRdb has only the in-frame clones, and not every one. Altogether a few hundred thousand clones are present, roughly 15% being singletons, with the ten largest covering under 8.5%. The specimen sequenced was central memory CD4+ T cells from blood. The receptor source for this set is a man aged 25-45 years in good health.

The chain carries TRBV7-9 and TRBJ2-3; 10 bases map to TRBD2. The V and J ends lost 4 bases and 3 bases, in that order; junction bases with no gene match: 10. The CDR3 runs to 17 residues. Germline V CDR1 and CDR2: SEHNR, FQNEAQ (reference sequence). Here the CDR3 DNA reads TGTGCCAGCAGCTCAACCGGTCTAGCGGGAGTGACAGATACGCAGTATTTT. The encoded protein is CASSSTGLAGVTDTQYF.

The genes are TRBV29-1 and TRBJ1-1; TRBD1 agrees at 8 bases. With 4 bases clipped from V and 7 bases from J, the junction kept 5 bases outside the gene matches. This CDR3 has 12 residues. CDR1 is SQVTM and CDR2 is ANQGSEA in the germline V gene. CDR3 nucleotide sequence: TGCAGCGTTGCCGTGGGACAGGTTGAAGCTTTCTTT. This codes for CSVAVGQVEAFF.

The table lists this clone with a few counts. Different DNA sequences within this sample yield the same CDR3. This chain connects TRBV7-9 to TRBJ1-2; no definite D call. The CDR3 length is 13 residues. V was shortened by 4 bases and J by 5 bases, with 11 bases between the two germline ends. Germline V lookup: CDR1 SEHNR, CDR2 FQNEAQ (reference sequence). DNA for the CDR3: TGTGCCAGCAGCTCCTCGGACGGGTATGGCTACACCTTC. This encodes CASSSSDGYGYTF.

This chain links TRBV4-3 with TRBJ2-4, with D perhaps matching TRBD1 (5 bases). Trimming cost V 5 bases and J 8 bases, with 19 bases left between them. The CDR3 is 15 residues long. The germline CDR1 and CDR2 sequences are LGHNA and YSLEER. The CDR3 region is CASSSQVDSGYIQYF. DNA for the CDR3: TGCGCCAGCAGCTCACAGGTAGATAGTGGATACATTCAGTACTTC.

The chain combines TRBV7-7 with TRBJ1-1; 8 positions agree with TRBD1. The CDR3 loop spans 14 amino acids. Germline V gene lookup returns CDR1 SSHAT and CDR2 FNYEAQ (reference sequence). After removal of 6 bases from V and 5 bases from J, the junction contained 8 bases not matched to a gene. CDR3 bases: TGTGCCAGCAGACCGTTGACAGGGGAAACTGAAGCTTTCTTT. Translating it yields CASRPLTGETEAFF.

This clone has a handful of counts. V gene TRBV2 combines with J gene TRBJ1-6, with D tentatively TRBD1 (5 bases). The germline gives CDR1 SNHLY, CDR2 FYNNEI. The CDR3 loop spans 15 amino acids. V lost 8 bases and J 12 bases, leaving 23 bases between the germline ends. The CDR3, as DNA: TGTGCCAGCGGAACCGGGCTGAGTCCCAGGGAACCCCTCCACTTT. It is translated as CASGTGLSPREPLHF.

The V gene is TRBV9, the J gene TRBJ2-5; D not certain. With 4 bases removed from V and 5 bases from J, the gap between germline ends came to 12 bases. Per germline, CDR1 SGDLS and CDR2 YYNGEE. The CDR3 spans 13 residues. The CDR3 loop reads CASSRAPFETQYF. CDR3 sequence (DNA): TGTGCCAGCAGCCGCGCCCCTTTCGAGACCCAGTACTTC.

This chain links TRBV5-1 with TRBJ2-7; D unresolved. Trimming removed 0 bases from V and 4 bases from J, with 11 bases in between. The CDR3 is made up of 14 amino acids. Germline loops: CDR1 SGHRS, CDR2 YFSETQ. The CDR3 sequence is CASSLGSGFYEQYF. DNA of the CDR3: TGCGCCAGCAGCTTGGGGTCAGGTTTTTACGAGCAGTACTTC.

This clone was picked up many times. CDR3 region: CASSRPPESNTGELFF. In nucleotides, the CDR3 is TGTGCCAGCAGCCGCCCACCGGAATCGAACACCGGGGAGCTGTTTTTT. The gene calls are TRBV5-6 and TRBJ2-2; D gene unclear. The CDR3 loop spans 16 amino acids. The germline gives CDR1 SGHDT, CDR2 YYEEEE. V was shortened by 4 bases and J by 0 bases, with 13 bases between the two germline ends.

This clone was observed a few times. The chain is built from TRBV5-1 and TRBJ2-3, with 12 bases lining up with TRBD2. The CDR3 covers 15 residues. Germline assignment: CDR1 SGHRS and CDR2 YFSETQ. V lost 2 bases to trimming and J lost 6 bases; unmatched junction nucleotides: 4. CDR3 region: CASSFPLAGGDTQYF. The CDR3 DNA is TGCGCCAGCAGCTTCCCACTAGCGGGGGGCGATACGCAGTATTTT.

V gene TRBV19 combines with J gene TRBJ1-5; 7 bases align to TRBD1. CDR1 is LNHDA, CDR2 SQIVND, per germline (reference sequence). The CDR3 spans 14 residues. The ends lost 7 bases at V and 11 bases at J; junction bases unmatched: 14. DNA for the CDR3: TGTGCCAGTACCCCGGACAGGCCTTCGAAGGCCCAGCATTTT. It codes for CASTPDRPSKAQHF.

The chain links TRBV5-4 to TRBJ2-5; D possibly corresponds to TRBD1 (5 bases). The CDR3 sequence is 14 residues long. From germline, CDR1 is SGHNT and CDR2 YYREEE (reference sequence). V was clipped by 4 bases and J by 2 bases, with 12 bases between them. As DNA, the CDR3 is TGTGCCAGCAGCCCCTCGCAGGGTCAAGAGACCCAGTACTTC. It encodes CASSPSQGQETQYF.

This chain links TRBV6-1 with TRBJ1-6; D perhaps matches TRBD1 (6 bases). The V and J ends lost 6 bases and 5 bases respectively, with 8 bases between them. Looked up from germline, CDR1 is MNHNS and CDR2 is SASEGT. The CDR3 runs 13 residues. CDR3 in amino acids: CASRGANNSPLHF. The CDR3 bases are TGTGCCAGCAGGGGGGCTAATAATTCACCCCTCCACTTT.

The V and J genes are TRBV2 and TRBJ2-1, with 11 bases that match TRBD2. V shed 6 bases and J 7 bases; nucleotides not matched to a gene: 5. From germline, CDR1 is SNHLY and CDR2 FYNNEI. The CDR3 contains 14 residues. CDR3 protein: CASSLGTSGNEQFF. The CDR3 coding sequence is TGTGCCAGCAGCCTCGGGACTAGCGGTAATGAGCAGTTCTTC.

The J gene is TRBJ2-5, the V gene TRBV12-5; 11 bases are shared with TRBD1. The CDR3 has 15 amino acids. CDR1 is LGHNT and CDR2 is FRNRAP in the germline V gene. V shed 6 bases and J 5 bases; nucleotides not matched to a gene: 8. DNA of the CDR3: TGTGCTAGTGGCCCGGGACAGGGGGTCTATGAGACCCAGTACTTC. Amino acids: CASGPGQGVYETQYF.

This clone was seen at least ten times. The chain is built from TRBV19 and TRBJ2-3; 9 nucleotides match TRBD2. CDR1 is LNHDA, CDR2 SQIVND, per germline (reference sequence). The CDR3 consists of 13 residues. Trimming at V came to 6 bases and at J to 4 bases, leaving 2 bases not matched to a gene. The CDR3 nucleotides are TGTGCCAGTAGGACTAGCGGCTCAGATACGCAGTATTTT. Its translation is CASRTSGSDTQYF.

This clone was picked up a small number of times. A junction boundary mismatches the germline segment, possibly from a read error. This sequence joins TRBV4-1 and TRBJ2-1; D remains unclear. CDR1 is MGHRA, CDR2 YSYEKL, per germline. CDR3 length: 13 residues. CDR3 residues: CASSQRVGNEQFF. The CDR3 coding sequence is TGTGCCAGCAGCCAACGAGTGGGGAATGAGCAGTTCTTC.

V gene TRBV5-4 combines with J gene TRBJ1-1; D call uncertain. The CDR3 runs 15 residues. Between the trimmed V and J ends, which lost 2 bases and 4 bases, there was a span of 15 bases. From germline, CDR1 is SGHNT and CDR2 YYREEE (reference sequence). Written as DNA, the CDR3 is TGTGCCAGCAGCTTTATTACGGGGTCCGGCACTGAAGCTTTCTTT. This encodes CASSFITGSGTEAFF.

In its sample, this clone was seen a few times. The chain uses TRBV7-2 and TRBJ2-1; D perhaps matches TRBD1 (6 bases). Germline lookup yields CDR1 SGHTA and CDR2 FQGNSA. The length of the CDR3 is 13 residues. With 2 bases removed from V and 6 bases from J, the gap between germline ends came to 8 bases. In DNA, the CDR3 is TGTGCCAGCAGCTTATCCAGGGGCAATGAGCAGTTCTTC. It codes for CASSLSRGNEQFF.